The entry below gives a single TCR beta chain sequence along with its context. Its antigen is as yet unknown. These data originate in a study of cytomegalovirus exposure and HLA in healthy donors. Across the study: Samples from HLA-typed donors yielded 85 million to 95 million unique TCRs in an early data release. Findings of the study overall: The dataset shows that most TCR sequences were rare, while some public TCRs occurred in many donors. Among TCR beta chains, those listed as cytomegalovirus-associated numbered about 160. CMV serostatus was the only immune exposure information that was available.

PCR primers comprised 60 Vbeta and 13 Jbeta primers. Assay: immunoSEQ multiplex PCR; the TCRdb copy retains only in-frame clones and omits some. The table shows roughly 110,000 clones, with around three quarters occurring only once. With V trimmed by 6 bases and J by 10 bases, 7 bases remained unmatched. The CDR3 runs 14 residues. Germline V gene data show CDR1 as MNHEY and CDR2 as SMNVEV (reference sequence). The clonotype comes from a man aged 40-50 years in good health and CMV-seropositive. The material sequenced was PBMCs. This sequence joins TRBV27 and TRBJ1-6; 9 nucleotides align to TRBD1. The CDR3, as DNA: TGTGCCAGCAGACTGACAGGGGGGGACTCACCCCTCCACTTT. The encoded protein is CASRLTGGDSPLHF.